This T cell receptor (beta chain) was profiled in a study of blood T cell repertoires in COVID-19. TCRdb's table, derived via immunoSEQ multiplex PCR, lists solely in-frame clones and lacks some. Of more than 200,000 clones detected, about 88% appear once; the ten largest clones hold 1.5% to 2%. V was pared by 5 bases and J by 5 bases, with 12 bases of the junction left unmatched. Germline lookup yields CDR1 SGHAT and CDR2 FQNNGV. CDR3 size: 16 residues. The receptor was derived from a man aged 30 to 39 with active or convalescent COVID-19. J is TRBJ2-1 and V is TRBV11-2; 7 positions match TRBD2. What was sequenced was peripheral blood. CDR3 residues: CASSPLGRVTDNEQFF. The CDR3 DNA reads as TGTGCCAGCAGCCCTTTGGGGAGGGTTACAGACAATGAGCAGTTCTTC.